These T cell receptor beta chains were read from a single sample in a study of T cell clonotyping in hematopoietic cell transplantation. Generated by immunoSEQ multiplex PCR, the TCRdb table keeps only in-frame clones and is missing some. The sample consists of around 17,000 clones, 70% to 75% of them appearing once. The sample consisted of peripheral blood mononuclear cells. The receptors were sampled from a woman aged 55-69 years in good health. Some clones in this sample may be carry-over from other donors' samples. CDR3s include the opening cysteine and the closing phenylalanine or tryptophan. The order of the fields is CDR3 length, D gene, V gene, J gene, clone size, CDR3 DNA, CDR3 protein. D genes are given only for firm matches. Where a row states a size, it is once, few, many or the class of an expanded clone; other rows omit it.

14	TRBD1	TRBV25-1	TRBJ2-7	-	TGTGCCAGCAGTGAAACAGGGGGATCCTACGAGCAGTACTTC	CASSETGGSYEQYF
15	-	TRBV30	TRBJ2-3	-	TGTGCCTGGAGTGTAAAGGATTATTACACAGATACGCAGTATTTT	CAWSVKDYYTDTQYF
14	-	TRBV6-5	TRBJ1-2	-	TGTGCCAGCAGTGCCTCAGGGAGATACTATGGCTACACCTTC	CASSASGRYYGYTF
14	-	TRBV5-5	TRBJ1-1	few	TGTGCCAGCAGCTTGGACAGGCAGAACACTGAAGCTTTCTTT	CASSLDRQNTEAFF
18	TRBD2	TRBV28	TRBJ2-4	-	TGTGCCAGCAGTCCGAAGACTAGCGGGAATCTAACCAAAAACATTCAGTACTTC	CASSPKTSGNLTKNIQYF
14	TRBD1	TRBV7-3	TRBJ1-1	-	TGTGCCAGCAGCTTGGACAGGGTGAACACTGAAGCTTTCTTT	CASSLDRVNTEAFF
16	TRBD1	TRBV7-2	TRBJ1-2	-	TGTGCCAGCAGCTTACCCAGGGACAGACCTAACTATGGCTACACCTTC	CASSLPRDRPNYGYTF
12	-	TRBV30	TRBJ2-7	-	TGTGCCTGGAAAACGGTCTCCTACGAGCAGTACTTC	CAWKTVSYEQYF
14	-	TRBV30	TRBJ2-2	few	TGTGCCTGGAAGGGAGTCAGTGACACCGGGGAGCTGTTTTTT	CAWKGVSDTGELFF
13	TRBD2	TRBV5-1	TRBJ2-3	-	TGCGCCAGCGGGACTAGCGGCACAGATACGCAGTATTTT	CASGTSGTDTQYF
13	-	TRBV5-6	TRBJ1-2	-	TGTGCCAGCAGCACAATAATGAACTATGGCTACACCTTC	CASSTIMNYGYTF
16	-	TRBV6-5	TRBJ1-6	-	TGTGCCAGCAGTTACTCACAGGCCTCCTATAATTCACCCCTCCACTTT	CASSYSQASYNSPLHF
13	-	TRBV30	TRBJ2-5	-	TGTGCCTGGAGTCCCACGGGATGGGCGACCCAGTACTTC	CAWSPTGWATQYF
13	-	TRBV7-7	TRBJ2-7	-	TGTGCTAGCAGCACCACAGGGTTCTCCGAGCAGTACTTC	CASSTTGFSEQYF
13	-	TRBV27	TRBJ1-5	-	TGTGCCAGCAGTTTATTCGTGGATCAGCCCCAGCATTTT	CASSLFVDQPQHF
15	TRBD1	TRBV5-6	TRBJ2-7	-	TGTGCCAGCAGCTTGGGGTGGACAGGGGTTAGGGAGCAGTACTTC	CASSLGWTGVREQYF
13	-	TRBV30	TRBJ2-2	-	TGTGCCTGGAGTGAGGAAGTGACCGGGGAGCTGTTTTTT	CAWSEEVTGELFF
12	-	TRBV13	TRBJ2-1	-	TGTGCCAGCAGCTTAGGCCTCGGTGAGCAGTTCTTC	CASSLGLGEQFF
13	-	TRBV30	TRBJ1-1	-	TGTGCCTGGAGACACGGGGGGGACACTGAAGCTTTCTTT	CAWRHGGDTEAFF
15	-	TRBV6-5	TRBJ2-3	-	TGTGCCAGCAGTCGACTAATGGTCACCGCAGATACGCAGTATTTT	CASSRLMVTADTQYF
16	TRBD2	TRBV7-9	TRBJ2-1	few	TGTGCCAGCAGCTTAAAGGGAGTGAGCGGGGTGAATGAGCAGTTCTTC	CASSLKGVSGVNEQFF
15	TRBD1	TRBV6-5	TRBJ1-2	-	TGTGCCAGCAGCACTCAGACAGGGACGATTTATGGCTACACCTTC	CASSTQTGTIYGYTF
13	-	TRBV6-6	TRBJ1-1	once	TGTGCCAGCAGTTCCGTAATGAACACTGAAGCTTTCTTT	CASSSVMNTEAFF
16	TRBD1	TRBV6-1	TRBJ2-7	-	TGTGCCAGCAGTGCGGGGACAGGGGATTTAGGGTACGAGCAGTACTTC	CASSAGTGDLGYEQYF
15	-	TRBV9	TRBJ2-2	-	TGTGCCAGCAGCGCGGACAGACCGAACACCGGGGAGCTGTTTTTT	CASSADRPNTGELFF
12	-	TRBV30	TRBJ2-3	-	TGTGCCTGGAGTGTAGTGCAAGATACGCAGTATTTT	CAWSVVQDTQYF
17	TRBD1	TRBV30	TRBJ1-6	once	TGTGCCTGGAGTGGCCCCTTGACAGGGGTCCCTAATTCACCCCTCCACTTT	CAWSGPLTGVPNSPLHF
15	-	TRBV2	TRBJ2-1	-	TGTGCCAGCAAGGCTCGGGGCGGGATGGGCAATGAGCAGTTCTTC	CASKARGGMGNEQFF